The 8 T cell receptor beta chains presented below share a single source sample, sequenced in a study of T cell repertoires in cytomegalovirus infection. These receptors are not linked to any known antigen. Via MiXCR, TCRdb re-called the reads, giving one row per CDR3 protein. This table has some 940,000 distinct CDR3 sequences, more than 25% appearing once. Here the sequenced sample was cultured CD8+ T cells from PBMCs, taken from culture after CMV antigen stimulation. These receptors all come from a human donor in good health (CMV status not recorded). Some clones in this sample may be carry-over from other donors' samples.

This clonotype showed up many times. The chain recombines TRBV7-8 with TRBJ1-1; D is uncertain. Germline CDR1 reads SGHVS; CDR2 reads FQNEAQ. V was trimmed by 0 bases and J by 3 bases, leaving 8 bases between them. The CDR3 sequence is 14 residues long. The CDR3 loop reads CASSLAWDDTEAFF. The CDR3 nucleotides read TGTGCCAGCAGCTTAGCTTGGGATGACACTGAAGCTTTCTTT. The complete variable domain, with remaining parts taken from reference TRBV7-8 and TRBJ1-1, reads GAGVSQSPRYKVAKRGQDVALRCDPISGHVSLFWYQQALGQGPEFLTYFQNEAQLDKSGLPSDRFFAERPEGSVSTLKIQRTQQEDSAVYLCASSLAWDDTEAFFGQGTRLTVV.

The J gene is TRBJ2-5, the V gene TRBV18; 9 bases are a match to TRBD1. CDR1 and CDR2 from the germline V gene are KGHSH and LQKENI. With V trimmed by 4 bases and J by 5 bases, 8 bases remained unmatched. This CDR3 has 15 amino acids. CDR3 sequence: CASSRDRGRMETQYF. The CDR3 DNA is TGTGCCAGCTCACGTGACAGGGGGAGGATGGAGACCCAGTACTTC.

This clonotype was seen only a few times. The chain uses TRBV19 and TRBJ2-1; 7 bases align to TRBD1. With V trimmed by 9 bases and J by 3 bases, 8 bases remained unmatched. The CDR3 runs to 14 residues. Germline V gene lookup returns CDR1 LNHDA and CDR2 SQIVND (reference sequence). The CDR3 DNA reads as TGTGCCAGAGGACCCGGGACAGTCTACAATGAGCAGTTCTTC. It specifies CARGPGTVYNEQFF.

With respect to this clonotype: Being one base from a much bigger clone, this may be a read error. The chain has TRBV6-8 and TRBJ2-2, with unresolved D. The CDR3 is 15 residues long. Germline lookup yields CDR1 MNHGY and CDR2 SAAAGT. V was cut by 2 bases and J by 1 base, with 8 bases left in between. CDR3 amino acids: CASSYGQENTGELFF. In DNA, the CDR3 is TGTGCCAGCAGTTACGGGCAGGAGAACACCGGGGAGCTGTTTTTT.

The V gene is TRBV20-1, the J gene TRBJ2-7; 10 bases fit TRBD2. V gave up 0 bases and J gave up 1 base; unmatched junction bases: 3. The CDR3 totals 15 residues. Germline V gene sequence: CDR1 DFQATT, CDR2 SNEGSKA (reference sequence). The CDR3 sequence is CSARDRTSGSYEQYF. The CDR3, as DNA: TGCAGTGCTAGAGATAGGACTAGCGGATCCTACGAGCAGTACTTC.

This clonotype was detected a few times. V is TRBV4-3 and J is TRBJ1-6; D not certain. The CDR3 contains 15 residues. The V end lost 0 bases, the J end lost 7 bases, and 10 bases lay between the germline ends. Germline V gene lookup returns CDR1 LGHNA and CDR2 YSLEER. CDR3 amino acids: CASSQETRRNSPLHF. The CDR3 region has the DNA TGCGCCAGCAGCCAAGAAACAAGGCGCAATTCACCCCTCCACTTT.

The V and J genes are TRBV20-1 and TRBJ1-1; D remains ambiguous. This CDR3 contains 14 residues. Germline CDR1 DFQATT, CDR2 SNEGSKA (reference sequence). With 0 bases removed from V and 1 base from J, the gap between germline ends came to 9 bases. The CDR3 coding sequence is TGCAGTGCTAGAGATAGAAAGGGGAACACTGAAGCTTTCTTT. Translation: CSARDRKGNTEAFF.

The chain couples TRBV7-6 to TRBJ2-3; no clear D. CDR1 is SGHVS, CDR2 FNYEAQ, per germline. The V and J ends lost 5 bases and 1 base respectively, with 10 bases between them. The CDR3 covers 14 residues. Here the CDR3 reads CASSPWPGTDTQYF. The CDR3 coding sequence is TGTGCCAGCAGCCCCTGGCCTGGCACAGATACGCAGTATTTT.